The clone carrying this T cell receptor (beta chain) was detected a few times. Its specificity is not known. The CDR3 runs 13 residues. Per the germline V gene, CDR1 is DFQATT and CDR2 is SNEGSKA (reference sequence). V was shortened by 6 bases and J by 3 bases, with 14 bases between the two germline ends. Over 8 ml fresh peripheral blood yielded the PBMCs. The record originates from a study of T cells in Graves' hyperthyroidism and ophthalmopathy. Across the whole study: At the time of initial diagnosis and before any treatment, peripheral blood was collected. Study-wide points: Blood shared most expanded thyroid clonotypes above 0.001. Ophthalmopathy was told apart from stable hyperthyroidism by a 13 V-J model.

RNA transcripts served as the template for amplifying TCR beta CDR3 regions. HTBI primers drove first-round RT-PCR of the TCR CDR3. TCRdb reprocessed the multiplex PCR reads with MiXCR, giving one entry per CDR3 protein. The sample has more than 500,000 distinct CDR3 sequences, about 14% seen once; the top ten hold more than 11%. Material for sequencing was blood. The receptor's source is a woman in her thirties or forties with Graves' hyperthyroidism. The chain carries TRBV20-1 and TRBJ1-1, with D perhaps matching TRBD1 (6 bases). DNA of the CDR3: TGCAGTGCCTTGGACAGTCGTGACACTGAAGCTTTCTTT. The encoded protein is CSALDSRDTEAFF.